The next 28 T cell receptor beta chains were all read from a single sample in a study of vaccination and CD4 T cells after COVID-19. This sample's treatment: approximately 9-day PBMC culture with coronavirus spike peptide pools or control peptides (ViraFEST assay). With the Oncomine TCR Beta short-read assay, DNA from cultured CD4+ T cells was sequenced. TCRdb recomputed calls from the PCR reads with MiXCR, one row per CDR3 protein. The sample consists of roughly 9,800 distinct CDR3 sequences, roughly 77% of them appearing once. No antigens are known for them. Material: CD4+ T cells from blood, cultured in vitro. All receptors come from a human donor who had recovered from COVID-19.

This chain links TRBV7-2 with TRBJ1-5; 8 positions agree with TRBD1. Trimming removed 1 base from V and 7 bases from J; junction bases left unmatched: 6. CDR1 SGHTA and CDR2 FQGNSA come from the germline V gene. The CDR3 length is 15 residues. The CDR3 loop is CASSLEQGGRQPQHF. CDR3 DNA sequence: TGTGCCAGCAGCTTAGAACAGGGGGGTCGCCAGCCCCAGCATTTT.

CDR3 nucleotide sequence: TGCAGTGCTAGGATATCGGGAGGCCCTGGACAGCCCCAGCATTTT. This codes for CSARISGGPGQPQHF. The rearrangement joins TRBV20-1 to TRBJ1-5; D gene ambiguous. Trimming removed 3 bases from V and 7 bases from J, with 19 bases in between. The CDR3 consists of 15 residues. Per the germline V gene, CDR1 is DFQATT and CDR2 is SNEGSKA (reference sequence).

This clonotype was seen only once. This sequence joins TRBV7-9 and TRBJ2-7, with TRBD2 matching over 12 bases. Trimming cost V 3 bases and J 3 bases; bases outside gene matches: 3. From germline, CDR1 is SEHNR and CDR2 FQNEAQ (reference sequence). The CDR3 extends over 15 amino acids. CDR3 protein: CASSFGLAGIYEQYF. The CDR3 bases are TGTGCCAGCAGCTTCGGACTAGCGGGAATCTACGAGCAGTACTTC.

The CDR3 nucleotides are TGCAGTGCTAATAAGCACAGGGAATTCTATGGCTACACCTTC. Protein: CSANKHREFYGYTF. This chain joins TRBV20-1 and TRBJ1-2, with D possibly matching TRBD1 (6 bases). CDR3 length: 14 amino acids. Germline V lookup: CDR1 DFQATT, CDR2 SNEGSKA (reference sequence). V was clipped by 4 bases and J by 4 bases, with 16 bases between them.

This chain joins TRBV7-2 and TRBJ2-7, with TRBD2 matching 8 bases. The CDR3 contains 15 residues. V was pared by 5 bases and J by 1 base, with 7 bases of the junction left unmatched. Germline-derived CDR1 and CDR2 are SGHTA and FQGNSA. CDR3 in amino acids: CASSPSGTSSYEQYF. The CDR3 DNA reads as TGTGCCAGCAGCCCCTCCGGGACTAGTTCCTACGAGCAGTACTTC.

There are a few counts of this clonotype. The chain couples TRBV6-1 to TRBJ2-5; 9 nucleotides agree with TRBD1. With 6 bases clipped from V and 4 bases from J, the junction kept 9 bases outside the gene matches. The CDR3 has 15 residues. Germline V lookup: CDR1 MNHNS, CDR2 SASEGT. The CDR3 DNA reads TGTGCCAGCAGGGAAAACAGGGGGCCCCTAGAGACCCAGTACTTC. Protein product: CASRENRGPLETQYF.

The chain joins TRBV28 to TRBJ2-1, with TRBD2 matching 7 bases. This CDR3 contains 15 residues. The germline V gene has CDR1 MDHEN and CDR2 SYDVKM. V lost 5 bases to trimming and J lost 6 bases; unmatched junction nucleotides: 10. This CDR3 is CASSHGGGRINEQFF. CDR3 sequence (DNA): TGTGCCAGCAGTCATGGGGGAGGGCGCATCAATGAGCAGTTCTTC. Full variable domain (outside the CDR3, taken from reference TRBV28 and TRBJ2-1): DVKVTQSSRYLVKRTGEKVFLECVQDMDHENMFWYRQDPGLGLRLIYFSYDVKMKEKGDIPEGYSVSREKKERFSLILESASTNQTSMYLCASSHGGGRINEQFFGPGTRLTVL.

The chain links TRBV28 to TRBJ2-7; TRBD1 aligns across 9 bases. CDR3 size: 14 residues. The ends lost 6 bases at V and 4 bases at J; junction bases unmatched: 7. Germline-derived CDR1 and CDR2 are MDHEN and SYDVKM. CDR3 in amino acids: CASSTGTGIYEQYF. The CDR3 DNA sequence: TGTGCCAGCAGCACCGGGACAGGGATTTACGAGCAGTACTTC.

J is TRBJ2-5 and V is TRBV5-1; TRBD2 is a possible D gene (6 bases). Germline CDR1 is SGHRS and CDR2 is YFSETQ. CDR3 size: 15 residues. Trimming took 4 bases from V and 8 from J, leaving 21 bases between them. CDR3 in amino acids: CASSQGGTTPDTQYF. In DNA, the CDR3 is TGCGCCAGCAGCCAGGGCGGGACCACCCCTGATACCCAGTACTTC.

The sample holds a few counts of this clonotype. The rearrangement uses TRBV28 and TRBJ1-5, with D unclear. Germline loops: CDR1 MDHEN, CDR2 SYDVKM. The CDR3 runs to 15 residues. V lost 6 bases and J 4 bases, leaving 16 bases between the germline ends. The CDR3 sequence is CASSRPRAANQPQHF. The CDR3 bases are TGTGCCAGCAGCCGCCCGCGGGCAGCTAATCAGCCCCAGCATTTT.

In regard to this clonotype: This is likely a read error, given that the CDR3 carries no conserved phenylalanine or tryptophan at its end. The chain joins TRBV24-1 to TRBJ2-7, with D unclear. CDR3 length: 12 residues. CDR1 is KGHDR and CDR2 is SFDVKD in the germline V gene. V was trimmed by 5 bases and J by 1 base, leaving 5 bases between them. Written as DNA, the CDR3 is TGTGCCACCAGTGGCGGATCCTACGAGCAGTACCTC. This gives the protein CATSGGSYEQYL.

V is TRBV2 and J is TRBJ2-1; a weak D match, TRBD1 (6 bases). Germline V lookup: CDR1 SNHLY, CDR2 FYNNEI. Deletions cut 8 bases from V and 2 bases from J, with 16 bases between. The CDR3 totals 15 residues. CDR3 nucleotides: TGTGCCAGCGGGGAACAGGGCGGGCCCTACAATGAGCAGTTCTTC. Translation gives CASGEQGGPYNEQFF.

The rearrangement links TRBV6-2 or TRBV6-3 to TRBJ1-1; TRBD1 is a possible D gene (6 bases). This CDR3 has 14 amino acids. Trimming shortened V by 2 bases and J by 7 bases, and 14 bases separated the two germline ends. Per germline, CDR1 MNHEY and CDR2 SVGEGT. The CDR3 sequence: CASSYVGGFDEAFF. CDR3 sequence (DNA): TGTGCCAGCAGTTACGTGGGGGGCTTTGATGAAGCTTTCTTT.

The gene calls are TRBV12-3 or TRBV12-4 and TRBJ1-2; D gene ambiguous. Trimming removed 1 base at V and 5 bases at J, with 5 bases between. The CDR3 is 12 residues long. CDR3 sequence (DNA): TGTGCCAGCAGTTTAGGCGAGTATGGCTACACCTTC. Translating it yields CASSLGEYGYTF.

This clonotype was observed a handful of times. The chain recombines TRBV2 with TRBJ2-7; 11 positions match TRBD1. The V gene's germline CDR1 is SNHLY and CDR2 FYNNEI. This CDR3 is built from 14 residues. The J segment lost 5 bases and the V segment lost 6 bases, leaving 6 bases of the junction unmatched. CDR3 coding DNA: TGTGCCAGCAGGAACGGACAGGGGGCTCACGAGCAGTACTTC. The encoded protein is CASRNGQGAHEQYF.

CDR3 sequence: CATSRDRGGQPQHF. The DNA of the CDR3 is TGTGCCACCAGCAGAGATCGAGGCGGCCAGCCCCAGCATTTT. The rearrangement links TRBV15 to TRBJ1-5; D remains unclear. Trimming left V 0 bases short and J 7 bases short, with 10 bases between. This CDR3 has 14 amino acids. Germline CDR1 LNHNV, CDR2 YYDKDF (reference sequence).

The chain couples TRBV7-8 to TRBJ2-3; tentative D call: TRBD1 (5 bases). Trimming removed 9 bases from V and 7 bases from J, with 17 bases in between. CDR1 is SGHVS and CDR2 is FQNEAQ in the germline V gene. The CDR3 length is 13 residues. CDR3 in amino acids: CASRSQGGNTQYF. The CDR3 nucleotides read TGTGCCAGTCGATCCCAGGGTGGAAATACGCAGTATTTT.

By share of the sample, this clonotype is large. The rearrangement joins TRBV20-1 to TRBJ1-1; D not resolved. V gave up 0 bases and J gave up 4 bases, with 12 bases separating them. Germline values: CDR1 DFQATT, CDR2 SNEGSKA (reference sequence). The CDR3 extends over 14 amino acids. CDR3 in amino acids: CSARDGHPGTEAFF. CDR3 coding DNA: TGCAGTGCTAGAGATGGCCACCCGGGCACTGAAGCTTTCTTT.

This sequence joins TRBV7-9 and TRBJ2-1; tentative D call: TRBD2 (6 bases). Germline-derived CDR1 and CDR2 are SEHNR and FQNEAQ (reference sequence). There are 14 residues in the CDR3. Trimming left V 3 bases short and J 8 bases short, with 14 bases between. As DNA, the CDR3 is TGTGCCAGCAGCTTCGGTCAGTGGGGGGATGAGCAGTTCTTC. Translation gives CASSFGQWGDEQFF.

The V gene is TRBV7-9, the J gene TRBJ1-5; 7 nucleotides line up with TRBD1. The CDR3 length is 13 residues. With 5 bases clipped from V and 6 bases from J, the junction kept 4 bases outside the gene matches. CDR1 is SEHNR, CDR2 FQNEAQ, per germline (reference sequence). In nucleotides, the CDR3 is TGTGCCAGCAGCCCTACAGGGGTTCAGCCCCAGCATTTT. The encoded protein is CASSPTGVQPQHF.

V is TRBV6-2 or TRBV6-3 and J is TRBJ2-2; D unclear. CDR1 and CDR2 (germline): MNHEY, SVGEGT. The CDR3 is made up of 13 amino acids. Trimming removed 6 bases from V and 4 bases from J, with 9 bases in between. This CDR3 reads CASSHWLTGELFF. The CDR3, as DNA: TGTGCCAGCAGCCATTGGCTCACCGGGGAGCTGTTTTTT.

The gene calls are TRBV6-1 and TRBJ2-2; no firm D call. Trimming cost V 6 bases and J 5 bases, with 10 bases left between them. The CDR3 has 13 amino acids. The germline CDR1 and CDR2 sequences are MNHNS and SASEGT. The CDR3 nucleotides read TGTGCCAGCAGCCCAATTCGGACCGGGGAGCTGTTTTTT. It specifies CASSPIRTGELFF.

By share, this clonotype ranks as large. The CDR3 spells CASSSPGGPLKPQHF. CDR3 DNA sequence: TGTGCCAGCAGCTCGCCGGGGGGCCCCCTAAAGCCCCAGCATTTT. The chain recombines TRBV7-9 with TRBJ1-5; D possibly corresponds to TRBD1 (6 bases). The germline V gene has CDR1 SEHNR and CDR2 FQNEAQ (reference sequence). The CDR3 loop spans 15 amino acids. Trimming shortened V by 4 bases and J by 8 bases, and 18 bases separated the two germline ends.

The chain is built from TRBV20-1 and TRBJ1-2, with TRBD1 matching 8 bases. Per the germline V gene, CDR1 is DFQATT and CDR2 is SNEGSKA (reference sequence). The trim removed 0 bases at V and 5 bases at J, leaving 8 bases unmatched. The CDR3 has 15 residues. This chain's CDR3 is CSARDSRGLLYGYTF. The CDR3 DNA follows: TGCAGTGCTAGAGACAGCAGGGGGCTTCTTTATGGCTACACCTTC.

V and J are TRBV6-5 and TRBJ1-6; tentative D call: TRBD1 (5 bases). Germline values: CDR1 MNHEY, CDR2 SVGAGI. Trimming cost V 2 bases and J 6 bases, with 11 bases left between them. CDR3 size: 15 residues. CDR3 sequence reads: CASSYEGTLNSPLHF. CDR3 DNA sequence: TGTGCCAGCAGTTACGAGGGGACCCTTAATTCACCCCTCCACTTT.

This chain connects TRBV11-2 to TRBJ1-6; TRBD1 might be the D (5 bases). CDR1 and CDR2 from the germline V gene are SGHAT and FQNNGV. V lost 1 base to trimming and J lost 7 bases, with 14 bases between them. The CDR3 length is 16 residues. For the CDR3, the DNA is TGTGCCAGCAGCTTAGCAGGGCCTTTATTGAATTCACCCCTCCACTTT. This codes for CASSLAGPLLNSPLHF. The full variable domain, with the rest looked up from reference TRBV11-2 and TRBJ1-6, is EAGVAQSPRYKIIEKRQSVAFWCNPISGHATLYWYQQILGQGPKLLIQFQNNGVVDDSQLPKDRFSAERLKGVDSTLKIQPAKLEDSAVYLCASSLAGPLLNSPLHFGNGTRLTVT.

The V gene is TRBV7-2, the J gene TRBJ1-5, with unresolved D. The V end was cut by 1 base, the J end by 3 bases, with 13 bases between. Germline V gives CDR1 SGHTA, CDR2 FQGNSA. The CDR3 has 16 residues. The CDR3 region is CASSLGLNQANQPQHF. The CDR3 DNA is TGTGCCAGCAGCTTAGGACTTAACCAAGCCAATCAGCCCCAGCATTTT.

The chain combines TRBV19 with TRBJ2-7; tentative D call: TRBD1 (5 bases). Per germline, CDR1 LNHDA and CDR2 SQIVND (reference sequence). Trimming left V 1 base short and J 0 bases short, with 10 bases between. This CDR3 has 15 amino acids. The CDR3 loop is CASSIAHRSSYEQYF. The CDR3 DNA reads TGTGCCAGTAGTATAGCGCACAGGAGCTCCTACGAGCAGTACTTC.